Shown below are 21 T cell receptor beta chains from a single sample sequenced in a study of T-cell reconstitution after alpha-beta-depleted transplantation in children. Preparation of the TCRbeta library used unique molecular identifiers. In TCRdb, the PCR reads were re-called with MiXCR into one record per CDR3 protein. This sample yields over 550,000 distinct CDR3 sequences, of which roughly a tenth are seen a single time; approximately 4.1% belongs to the top ten. The source material was PBMCs from the stem cell graft donor, sampled from the stem cell graft. These receptors came from a human donor who donated a stem cell graft to a child with acute myeloid leukemia.

This clonotype has ten or more counts. The chain is built from TRBV12-3 or TRBV12-4 and TRBJ2-1; TRBD1 is a possible D gene (6 bases). This CDR3 has 15 amino acids. V was clipped by 4 bases and J by 1 base, with 11 bases between them. The CDR3 spells CASSSRRGSYNEQFF. The CDR3 nucleotides read TGTGCCAGCAGTTCCAGAAGGGGGTCCTACAATGAGCAGTTCTTC.

The chain employs TRBV19 and TRBJ2-5; 9 bases match TRBD2. CDR3 length equals 15 residues. V lost 6 bases, J lost 4 bases, and 9 bases stayed unmatched. In germline, CDR1 is LNHDA, CDR2 SQIVND (reference sequence). CDR3 nucleotide sequence: TGTGCCAGTAGAACTTTGGCGGGAGGGCCAGAGACCCAGTACTTC. This encodes CASRTLAGGPETQYF.

This clonotype was detected a few times. The chain joins TRBV4-2 to TRBJ2-1; no firm D call. V was pared by 3 bases and J by 2 bases, with 14 bases between. Germline CDR1 is LGHNA and CDR2 is YNFKEQ. The CDR3 spans 16 residues. As DNA, the CDR3 is TGTGCCAGCAGCCACGCGTCTACCACCACCTACAATGAGCAGTTCTTC. Translated: CASSHASTTTYNEQFF.

Only a few counts were recorded for this clonotype. The chain combines TRBV29-1 with TRBJ2-7; TRBD1 might be the D (5 bases). The CDR3 is 12 amino acids. V was trimmed by 3 bases and J by 2 bases, leaving 8 bases between them. CDR1 is SQVTM, CDR2 ANQGSEA, per germline. In DNA, the CDR3 is TGCAGCGTTGATCAGGGCCCCTACGAGCAGTACTTC. Residues: CSVDQGPYEQYF.

The rearrangement joins TRBV4-3 to TRBJ1-1; D not resolved. This CDR3 contains 15 residues. The ends were cut back, 5 bases at V and 0 bases at J, with 13 bases in the middle. Germline loops: CDR1 LGHNA, CDR2 YSLEER. In DNA form, the CDR3 reads TGCGCCAGCAGCAGAGGGTCTTCTATGAACACTGAAGCTTTCTTT. Translating gives CASSRGSSMNTEAFF.

V usage is TRBV28 and J usage is TRBJ1-5; TRBD1 aligns across 10 bases. J gave up 10 bases and V 3 bases, and 12 bases lay outside the gene matches. CDR1 MDHEN and CDR2 SYDVKM come from the germline V gene. The CDR3 has 16 residues. Here the CDR3 reads CASSFSRDRGGQPQHF. CDR3 DNA sequence: TGTGCCAGCAGTTTCTCTCGGGACAGGGGTGGTCAACCCCAGCATTTT. Complete variable domain (other parts from reference TRBV28 and TRBJ1-5): DVKVTQSSRYLVKRTGEKVFLECVQDMDHENMFWYRQDPGLGLRLIYFSYDVKMKEKGDIPEGYSVSREKKERFSLILESASTNQTSMYLCASSFSRDRGGQPQHFGDGTRLSIL.

Only a few counts were recorded for this clonotype. This chain uses TRBV12-3 or TRBV12-4 with TRBJ2-5; 8 bases fit TRBD2. The CDR3 is made up of 16 amino acids. Losses at the gene ends were 7 bases for V and 5 bases for J; bases not matched to a gene: 15. The CDR3 protein is CASTLGDSGMLETQYF. In DNA, the CDR3 is TGTGCCAGCACCCTGGGGGATAGCGGGATGTTGGAGACCCAGTACTTC.

This clonotype was observed at least ten times. The chain is built from TRBV27 and TRBJ2-2, with 10 bases fitting TRBD1. CDR1 and CDR2 from the germline V gene are MNHEY and SMNVEV (reference sequence). V lost 2 bases and J lost 6; bases outside the gene matches: 6. This CDR3 contains 16 residues. CDR3 sequence: CASSLGLTGGSGELFF. Here the CDR3 DNA reads TGTGCCAGCAGTTTAGGCCTGACAGGGGGCTCCGGGGAGCTGTTTTTT.

The gene calls are TRBV7-3 and TRBJ2-1, with D tentatively TRBD2 (6 bases). CDR1 is SGHTA and CDR2 is FQGTGA in the germline V gene. The CDR3 contains 15 residues. The V end lost 5 bases, the J end lost 2 bases, and 13 bases lay between the germline ends. The CDR3 DNA sequence: TGTGCCAGCAGCAAAGGACTACCTACCTACAATGAGCAGTTCTTC. Translating it yields CASSKGLPTYNEQFF.

This clonotype was counted ten times or more. J is TRBJ2-3 and V is TRBV2; 13 bases map to TRBD2. Germline values: CDR1 SNHLY, CDR2 FYNNEI. The CDR3 totals 15 residues. J gave up 2 bases and V 5 bases, and 1 base lay outside the gene matches. The CDR3 protein is CASSTSGRATDTQYF. CDR3 DNA sequence: TGTGCCAGCAGTACTAGCGGGAGGGCCACAGATACGCAGTATTTT.

This clonotype was seen a handful of times. The V and J genes are TRBV20-1 and TRBJ2-5, with D perhaps assigned TRBD1 or TRBD2 (5 bases each). The CDR3 has 16 amino acids. The V and J ends lost 1 base and 5 bases respectively, with 20 bases between them. CDR1 DFQATT and CDR2 SNEGSKA come from the germline V gene (reference sequence). The DNA of the CDR3 is TGCAGTGCTAGAGCCCACCGGGACCACACAAGGGAGACCCAGTACTTC. It specifies CSARAHRDHTRETQYF.

V and J are TRBV20-1 and TRBJ2-5; D gene ambiguous. CDR1 is DFQATT, CDR2 SNEGSKA, per germline (reference sequence). The CDR3 covers 14 residues. Trimming cost V 4 bases and J 4 bases, with 16 bases left between them. The chain's CDR3 is CSATRPTHRETQYF. The CDR3 DNA follows: TGCAGTGCTACAAGACCGACCCATAGAGAGACCCAGTACTTC.

The chain recombines TRBV6-2 or TRBV6-3 with TRBJ2-5; no firm D call. Trimming shortened V by 7 bases and J by 5 bases, and 11 bases separated the two germline ends. Germline V lookup: CDR1 MNHEY, CDR2 SVGEGT. This CDR3 is built from 12 residues. The CDR3 DNA reads as TGTGCCAGCACCCGACCTTCGGAGACCCAGTACTTC. Amino acids: CASTRPSETQYF.

The CDR3 reads CASSLGLAGPLTNYEQYF. As DNA, the CDR3 is TGCGCCAGCAGCTTGGGACTAGCGGGGCCATTAACGAACTACGAGCAGTACTTC. V usage is TRBV5-1 and J usage is TRBJ2-7; 11 nucleotides line up with TRBD2. Looked up from germline, CDR1 is SGHRS and CDR2 is YFSETQ. Trimming at V came to 0 bases and at J to 3 bases, leaving 11 bases not matched to a gene. The CDR3 has 18 residues.

In this sample, this clonotype turned up a few times. The chain recombines TRBV5-1 with TRBJ2-7; tentatively, D is TRBD2 (6 bases). V lost 1 base and J 5 bases, leaving 10 bases between the germline ends. The CDR3 sequence is 13 residues long. Germline CDR1 SGHRS, CDR2 YFSETQ. CDR3 sequence: CASSLPGLDEQYF. The CDR3, as DNA: TGCGCCAGCAGCTTGCCGGGACTTGACGAGCAGTACTTC. The whole variable domain, remainder taken from reference TRBV5-1 and TRBJ2-7, is KAGVTQTPRYLIKTRGQQVTLSCSPISGHRSVSWYQQTPGQGLQFLFEYFSETQRNKGNFPGRFSGRQFSNSRSEMNVSTLELGDSALYLCASSLPGLDEQYFGPGTRLTVT.

The CDR3 loop reads CASSFLPGTSGGTDTQYF. CDR3 DNA sequence: TGTGCCAGCAGTTTTCTACCAGGGACTAGCGGGGGCACAGATACGCAGTATTTT. The V gene is TRBV28, the J gene TRBJ2-3, with 13 bases matching TRBD2. Germline CDR1 MDHEN, CDR2 SYDVKM. The CDR3 covers 18 residues. With V trimmed by 3 bases and J by 1 base, 7 bases remained unmatched.

Comments on this clonotype: The junction differs from germline at one of its ends, possibly a read error. This sequence joins TRBV9 and TRBJ2-1; 10 bases fit TRBD2. The CDR3 length is 17 residues. Germline V gene data show CDR1 as SGDLS and CDR2 as YYNGEE. The CDR3 loop reads CASNVAPGGLANNEQFF. CDR3 sequence (DNA): TGTGCCAGCAACGTAGCTCCTGGGGGACTAGCGAACAATGAGCAGTTCTTC.

This clonotype appeared many times. The chain combines TRBV4-2 with TRBJ2-3; D may be TRBD2 (6 bases). In germline, CDR1 is LGHNA, CDR2 YNFKEQ. The CDR3 has 15 residues. V lost 2 bases and J 0 bases, leaving 9 bases between the germline ends. CDR3 region: CASSQWDSSTDTQYF. CDR3 nucleotide sequence: TGTGCCAGCAGCCAATGGGACTCCAGCACAGATACGCAGTATTTT.

This clonotype has just a few counts. The chain joins TRBV9 to TRBJ1-5; D is unresolved. The CDR3 spans 16 residues. The germline V gene encodes CDR1 SGDLS and CDR2 YYNGEE. Trimming took off 2 bases at V and 1 base at J, with 13 bases between the two ends. The CDR3, as DNA: TGTGCCAGCAGCGTCGAGGGCGACGCGAGCAATCAGCCCCAGCATTTT. Translating gives CASSVEGDASNQPQHF.

This clonotype was seen ten or more times. The chain is built from TRBV27 and TRBJ2-4; D might be TRBD2 (8 bases). The CDR3 loop spans 16 amino acids. The V and J ends lost 4 bases and 6 bases respectively, with 19 bases between them. Germline CDR1 MNHEY, CDR2 SMNVEV (reference sequence). In nucleotides, the CDR3 is TGTGCCAGCAGTTGGGGACTAGGGGGCGGGGGAAACATTCAGTACTTC. As protein: CASSWGLGGGGNIQYF.

This clonotype has only a few counts. The genes are TRBV20-1 and TRBJ2-6, with 10 nucleotides matching TRBD1. The V gene end was trimmed by 5 bases and the J gene end by 1 base; junction bases not matched to a gene: 2. This CDR3 is built from 15 residues. Germline lookup yields CDR1 DFQATT and CDR2 SNEGSKA (reference sequence). The CDR3 DNA follows: TGCAGTGCTCAGGACAGGGGGTCTGGGGCCAACGTCCTGACTTTC. Its translation is CSAQDRGSGANVLTF.